The 22 T cell receptor beta chains below come from one sample, sequenced in a study of cytomegalovirus exposure and HLA in healthy donors. The PCR was carried out with 60 Vbeta primers and 13 Jbeta primers. Only in-frame clones appear in the TCRdb table, and some are missing; sequencing was by immunoSEQ multiplex PCR. Of around 100,000 clones listed, 77% are singletons. The material sequenced was PBMCs. These receptor sequences come from a male donor in good health and CMV-seropositive.

The V gene is TRBV11-2, the J gene TRBJ2-1, with 7 bases that match TRBD2. This CDR3 region has 15 residues. Germline V gene lookup returns CDR1 SGHAT and CDR2 FQNNGV. After removal of 5 bases from V and 6 bases from J, the junction contained 10 bases not matched to a gene. CDR3: CASSPLAGAINEQFF. In DNA, the CDR3 is TGTGCCAGCAGCCCCCTTGCGGGAGCGATCAATGAGCAGTTCTTC.

In this sample, this clone turned up once. The chain joins TRBV5-1 to TRBJ1-1; the D gene is possibly TRBD1 (5 bases). V lost 4 bases and J 4 bases, leaving 17 bases between the germline ends. Germline V gene lookup returns CDR1 SGHRS and CDR2 YFSETQ. This CDR3 comprises 15 residues. In DNA form, the CDR3 reads TGCGCCAGCAGCCCCGGGCGGGGGTTCAGCACTGAAGCTTTCTTT. Translation gives CASSPGRGFSTEAFF.

Worth noting for this clone: One junction end does not reproduce the germline sequence, and a read error may be involved. The chain joins TRBV7-9 to TRBJ1-3; the D gene is possibly TRBD1 (5 bases). CDR1 and CDR2 from the germline V gene are SEHNR and FQNEAQ (reference sequence). The CDR3 is 15 residues long. The CDR3 DNA is TGTTCCAGCAGCCCCCGGGGGAATTCTGGAAACACCATATATTTT. Translation gives CSSSPRGNSGNTIYF.

This chain links TRBV29-1 with TRBJ1-1, with 7 bases identical to TRBD1. Per the germline V gene, CDR1 is SQVTM and CDR2 is ANQGSEA. There are 14 residues in the CDR3. V shed 7 bases and J 0 bases; nucleotides not matched to a gene: 8. This chain's CDR3 is CSALGQSMNTEAFF. DNA for the CDR3: TGCAGCGCCTTGGGACAGAGCATGAACACTGAAGCTTTCTTT.

This sequence joins TRBV28 and TRBJ1-1; unclear D gene. This CDR3 region has 12 residues. Germline CDR1 is MDHEN and CDR2 is SYDVKM. Trimming shortened V by 7 bases and J by 5 bases, and 11 bases separated the two germline ends. In DNA form, the CDR3 reads TGTGCCAGCACTATCAAGAGGACTGAAGCTTTCTTT. As protein: CASTIKRTEAFF.

This clone was seen more than once but under ten times. The CDR3 loop is CASSPGDRRWGGYTF. DNA of the CDR3: TGTGCCAGCAGCCCCGGGGACAGGAGGTGGGGTGGCTACACCTTC. The chain carries TRBV5-4 and TRBJ1-2, with 8 bases matching TRBD1. The V segment lost 4 bases and the J segment 7 bases; nucleotides outside the gene matches: 12. Germline V lookup: CDR1 SGHNT, CDR2 YYREEE (reference sequence). CDR3 length: 15 residues.

The rearrangement links TRBV7-9 to TRBJ2-7; 11 nucleotides line up with TRBD2. Per the germline V gene, CDR1 is SEHNR and CDR2 is FQNEAQ (reference sequence). This CDR3 is built from 16 residues. The trim removed 3 bases at V and 1 base at J, leaving 5 bases unmatched. CDR3 DNA: TGTGCCAGCAGCTTGGCGGGACTAGCGGTGTCCTACGAGCAGTACTTC. Encoded protein: CASSLAGLAVSYEQYF.

This chain uses TRBV20-1 with TRBJ1-5; unclear D gene. Trimming took off 8 bases at V and 6 bases at J, with 8 bases between the two ends. The CDR3 consists of 10 residues. Looked up from germline, CDR1 is DFQATT and CDR2 is SNEGSKA (reference sequence). In DNA form, the CDR3 reads TGCAGTTCGGGAGGTCAGCCCCAGCATTTT. Its protein is CSSGGQPQHF.

The chain employs TRBV29-1 and TRBJ2-2; D gene unclear. Germline CDR1 reads SQVTM; CDR2 reads ANQGSEA. The length of the CDR3 is 14 residues. The V end lost 4 bases, the J end lost 2 bases, and 11 bases lay between the germline ends. In DNA, the CDR3 is TGCAGCGTTGCCCTCTCTTTAAACACCGGGGAGCTGTTTTTT. Translating gives CSVALSLNTGELFF.

This chain links TRBV28 with TRBJ2-5; TRBD2 matches 7 bases. The J call may be in error: the DNA end matches TRBJ2-7 better. Per germline, CDR1 MDHEN and CDR2 SYDVKM. CDR3 size: 15 residues. The CDR3 region has the DNA TGTGCCAGCAGTTTAGGCGGGAGCCGATCCTACGAGCAGTACTTC. This translates into CASSLGGSRSYEQYF.

The V gene is TRBV19, the J gene TRBJ2-1, with D perhaps matching TRBD1 (6 bases). Trimming pared 7 bases from V and 9 bases from J, leaving 19 bases between. From germline, CDR1 is LNHDA and CDR2 SQIVND (reference sequence). This CDR3 is 14 amino acids long. DNA of the CDR3: TGTGCCAGTAATGGGGGCCCACGACGGGGTGAGCAGTTCTTC. Translated: CASNGGPRRGEQFF.

V is TRBV18 and J is TRBJ1-3; D perhaps matches TRBD1 (6 bases). V shed 3 bases and J shed 3 bases, with 15 bases lying between them. The CDR3 is 16 amino acids. Looked up from germline, CDR1 is KGHSH and CDR2 is LQKENI. The DNA of the CDR3 is TGTGCCAGCTCACCTACTCCAGGGGTAGGTGGAAACACCATATATTTT. As protein: CASSPTPGVGGNTIYF.

This clone showed up just a few times. The chain has TRBV5-5 and TRBJ1-1, with 8 nucleotides matching TRBD1. CDR1 SGHKS and CDR2 YYEKEE come from the germline V gene (reference sequence). The CDR3 is 15 residues long. The J segment lost 0 bases and the V segment lost 4 bases, leaving 5 bases of the junction unmatched. CDR3 in amino acids: CASSRQGAMNTEAFF. In nucleotides, the CDR3 is TGTGCCAGCAGCCGTCAGGGGGCCATGAACACTGAAGCTTTCTTT. Based on the CDR3 plus reference TRBV5-5 and TRBJ1-1, the full variable domain is DAGVTQSPTHLIKTRGQQVTLRCSPISGHKSVSWYQQVLGQGPQFIFQYYEKEERGRGNFPDRFSARQFPNYSSELNVNALLLGDSALYLCASSRQGAMNTEAFFGQGTRLTVV.

The J gene is TRBJ2-7, the V gene TRBV9; D is unresolved. The CDR3 loop spans 12 amino acids. Looked up from germline, CDR1 is SGDLS and CDR2 is YYNGEE. V was trimmed by 4 bases and J by 1 base, leaving 6 bases between them. The CDR3 region has the DNA TGTGCCAGCAGCCCTCCTTCCTACGAGCAGTACTTC. Protein: CASSPPSYEQYF.

V is TRBV7-3 and J is TRBJ2-7, with D possibly TRBD2 on 5 matching bases. The CDR3 totals 13 residues. The germline V gene encodes CDR1 SGHTA and CDR2 FQGTGA. The germline V and J ends were trimmed by 2 bases and 6 bases, with 11 bases remaining between them. CDR3 in DNA: TGTGCCAGCAGCTTAGTAGAGGGCGGCGAGCAGTACTTC. This gives the protein CASSLVEGGEQYF.

This chain joins TRBV10-3 and TRBJ2-7; the D gene is possibly TRBD1 (6 bases). The V end lost 5 bases, the J end lost 0 bases, and 11 bases lay between the germline ends. Germline V gene data show CDR1 as ENHRY and CDR2 as SYGVKD. The CDR3 contains 14 residues. For the CDR3, the DNA is TGTGCCATCAGTCCCGAAGGGGGCTCCTACGAGCAGTACTTC. Translated, it gives CAISPEGGSYEQYF.

CDR3 in DNA: TGTGCCAGCAGCAGGACTAGCGGGAGTAGGGGGCCCGGGGAGCTGTTTTTT. Protein sequence: CASSRTSGSRGPGELFF. This chain uses TRBV7-7 with TRBJ2-2, with TRBD2 matching over 13 bases. CDR1 is SSHAT and CDR2 is FNYEAQ in the germline V gene (reference sequence). The CDR3 runs to 17 residues. The V and J ends lost 5 bases and 6 bases, in that order; junction bases with no gene match: 9.

V gene TRBV11-1 combines with J gene TRBJ2-5; D is undetermined. The J call may be wrong; the DNA end is better matched by TRBJ2-7. The germline CDR1 and CDR2 sequences are SGHAT and FQDESV (reference sequence). The CDR3 is made up of 16 amino acids. The chain's CDR3 is CASSPRDMVSSYEQYF. DNA of the CDR3: TGTGCCAGCAGCCCCCGTGACATGGTCAGCTCCTACGAGCAGTACTTC.

The chain is built from TRBV18 and TRBJ2-7; 7 nucleotides agree with TRBD1. With 3 bases clipped from V and 3 bases from J, the junction kept 8 bases outside the gene matches. The CDR3 is 15 amino acids. The germline gives CDR1 KGHSH, CDR2 LQKENI. CDR3 amino acids: CASSPAGTASYEQYF. Here the CDR3 DNA reads TGTGCCAGCTCACCCGCCGGGACAGCAAGCTACGAGCAGTACTTC.

The chain joins TRBV7-2 to TRBJ2-2; TRBD2 aligns across 13 bases. The V and J ends lost 7 bases and 0 bases, in that order; junction bases with no gene match: 5. The CDR3 is 17 amino acids. CDR1 is SGHTA, CDR2 FQGNSA, per germline. The CDR3 nucleotides are TGTGCCAGCACCACTAGCGGGGGGGGCGCGAACACCGGGGAGCTGTTTTTT. This translates into CASTTSGGGANTGELFF.

The genes are TRBV2 and TRBJ2-3; TRBD2 aligns across 15 bases. The CDR3 runs to 16 residues. Germline loops: CDR1 SNHLY, CDR2 FYNNEI. After removal of 6 bases from V and 4 bases from J, the junction contained 5 bases not matched to a gene. The CDR3 sequence is CASSSGLAGGADTQYF. The CDR3 DNA reads TGTGCCAGCAGCTCTGGACTAGCGGGAGGGGCAGATACGCAGTATTTT.

The chain has TRBV21-1 and TRBJ2-3; the table names TRBD1, a call not compared with the DNA. TRBV21-1 is shown as a pseudogene. The CDR3 runs 15 residues. The DNA for the CDR3 is TGTGCCAGCAGGGACAGGGGGCGTCTTACAGATACGCAGTATTTT. This encodes CASRDRGRLTDTQYF.